Listed below are T cell receptor beta chains from one sample, sequenced in a study of memory CD4+ T cells and cytomegalovirus serostatus. TCRdb keeps only in-frame clones here, not all; method: immunoSEQ multiplex PCR. The sample lists some 50,000 clones; around three quarters were seen once. The source material was memory CD4+ T cells from blood. These receptors originate from an adult in good health and CMV-seronegative. Each CDR3 is given with its conserved first and last residue. D genes are given only for firm matches. For some rows the clone size is stated as once, few or many, or as a class when expanded; others skip it.

j_call d_call v_call clone_size cdr3_aa cdr3_nt
TRBJ2-2 . TRBV7-2 . CASRGLAPTGELFF TGTGCCAGCAGGGGGTTAGCTCCTACCGGGGAGCTGTTTTTT
TRBJ1-5 TRBD1 TRBV2 . CASRGGQGFFNQPQHF TGTGCCAGCAGGGGGGGACAGGGTTTTTTCAATCAGCCCCAGCATTTT
TRBJ1-1 . TRBV5-4 . CASSLVGGRVEAFF TGTGCCAGCAGCTTGGTCGGGGGCCGAGTTGAAGCTTTCTTT
TRBJ2-7 . TRBV18 . CASSPPSLGTNEQYF TGTGCCAGCTCACCACCGAGTCTAGGGACAAACGAGCAGTACTTC
TRBJ1-2 . TRBV27 . CASSSFLGAQYGYTF TGTGCCAGCAGTTCCTTTCTGGGGGCGCAGTATGGCTACACCTTC
TRBJ1-2 TRBD1 TRBV23-1 . CASSNWTGVGYTF TGCGCCAGCAGTAACTGGACAGGGGTCGGCTACACCTTC
TRBJ1-1 . TRBV29-1 . CSVESGVGTEAFF TGCAGCGTTGAATCGGGGGTAGGAACTGAAGCTTTCTTT
TRBJ2-7 . TRBV7-9 . CASSVGRGWDFQQYF TGTGCCAGCAGCGTAGGCCGCGGGTGGGATTTCCAGCAGTACTTC
TRBJ2-3 TRBD1 TRBV18 . CASSHRQGQGTDTQYF TGTGCCAGCTCACATCGACAGGGGCAGGGCACAGATACGCAGTATTTT
TRBJ2-1 . TRBV11-2 . CASSLYWTLDNEQFF TGTGCCAGCAGCCTATACTGGACTCTCGACAATGAGCAGTTCTTC
TRBJ1-3 TRBD1 TRBV6-5 . CASSATGYTGNTIYF TGTGCCAGCAGCGCGACAGGGTATACTGGAAACACCATATATTTT
TRBJ1-2 . TRBV30 . CAWSGGSYGYTF TGTGCCTGGAGTGGGGGTTCGTATGGCTACACCTTC
TRBJ1-2 TRBD1 TRBV7-3 . CASSYYNRGDYGYTF TGTGCCAGCAGCTATTATAACAGGGGAGACTATGGCTACACCTTC
TRBJ2-7 TRBD2 TRBV7-2 . CASSRARLGGEQYF TGTGCCAGCAGCCGCGCCCGCCTCGGGGGGGAGCAGTACTTC
TRBJ2-5 TRBD2 TRBV6-1 . CASSVTSGKETQYF TGTGCCAGCAGTGTGACTAGCGGGAAAGAGACCCAGTACTTC
TRBJ1-2 . TRBV5-1 . CASSLVGVGYTF TGCGCCAGCAGCTTGGTTGGGGTCGGCTACACCTTC
TRBJ1-3 . TRBV7-2 . CASSLTFSGNTIYF TGTGCCAGCAGCTTAACGTTCTCTGGAAACACCATATATTTT
TRBJ2-1 TRBD2 TRBV6-1 . CASSRSTSGINEQFF TGTGCCAGCAGTCGGTCCACTAGCGGGATTAATGAGCAGTTCTTC
TRBJ1-4 . TRBV2 . CASSESRGGNEKLFF TGTGCCAGCAGTGAAAGCAGGGGAGGGAATGAAAAACTGTTTTTT
TRBJ2-3 TRBD2 TRBV4-1 few CASSQDFRAGGPGDTQYF TGCGCCAGCAGCCAAGATTTTCGGGCGGGGGGGCCTGGAGATACGCAGTATTTT
TRBJ2-2 TRBD1 TRBV5-1 once CASALGPQGAAAGELFF TGCGCCAGCGCCTTGGGCCCGCAGGGGGCGGCGGCCGGGGAGCTGTTTTTT
TRBJ1-5 . TRBV2 . CASRQGLNSNQPQHF TGTGCCAGCAGACAGGGCCTAAATAGCAATCAGCCCCAGCATTTT
TRBJ2-7 . TRBV30 . CAWIQGTNTYEQYF TGTGCCTGGATTCAGGGAACTAACACCTACGAGCAGTACTTC
TRBJ2-2 . TRBV28 . CASSLEANANTGELFF TGTGCCAGCAGTTTGGAAGCGAACGCGAACACCGGGGAGCTGTTTTTT
TRBJ2-5 TRBD1 TRBV2 . CASSYTTGEETQYF TGTGCCAGCAGTTATACGACAGGGGAAGAGACCCAGTACTTC
TRBJ2-7 TRBD2 TRBV27 . CASSLSGLAGGFEQYF TGTGCCAGCAGTTTATCCGGCCTAGCGGGAGGGTTTGAGCAGTACTTC
TRBJ2-1 TRBD2 TRBV5-6 . CASSFWGLAGGDEQFF TGTGCCAGCAGCTTCTGGGGACTAGCGGGAGGGGATGAGCAGTTCTTC
TRBJ1-4 . TRBV27 . CASSFRGRGVEKLFF TGTGCCAGCTCTTTCCGGGGCAGGGGAGTTGAAAAACTGTTTTTT
TRBJ2-5 TRBD1 TRBV7-7 once CASSSTGPETQYF TGTGCTAGCAGCTCGACAGGGCCGGAGACCCAGTACTTC
TRBJ2-1 . TRBV18 . CASSPPGGYNEQFF TGTGCCAGCTCACCGCCAGGTGGGTACAATGAGCAGTTCTTC
TRBJ2-2 TRBD1 TRBV7-2 . CASSTQGANTGELFF TGTGCCAGCAGCACCCAGGGGGCGAACACCGGGGAGCTGTTTTTT
TRBJ1-5 TRBD1 TRBV28 . CASSSDGQARNQPQHF TGTGCCAGCAGCTCCGATGGACAGGCGCGCAATCAGCCCCAGCATTTT
TRBJ2-3 . TRBV5-1 . CASSFHTRKGRDTQYF TGCGCCAGCAGCTTCCATACAAGAAAAGGAAGAGATACGCAGTATTTT
TRBJ2-7 TRBD2 TRBV7-2 . CASSLSTSGRYEQYF TGTGCCAGCAGTCTCTCGACAAGCGGGAGGTACGAGCAGTACTTC
TRBJ1-1 . TRBV4-3 few CASSQGTVFGRTEAFF TGCGCCAGCAGCCAGGGGACTGTTTTTGGTCGCACTGAAGCTTTCTTT
TRBJ2-2 . TRBV5-1 . CASSPIGQKRTGELFF TGCGCCAGCAGCCCCATCGGACAGAAACGCACCGGGGAGCTGTTTTTT
TRBJ2-1 . TRBV1 . CTSSQGPRSGRQGEQFF TGCACCAGCAGCCAGGGCCCCCGTAGCGGGAGACAGGGTGAGCAGTTCTTC
TRBJ2-1 . TRBV9 . CASSADPRGAGNEQFF TGTGCCAGCAGCGCCGACCCGCGGGGCGCCGGCAATGAGCAGTTCTTC
TRBJ1-2 . TRBV29-1 . CSVDIPEIYGYTF TGCAGCGTTGATATTCCGGAGATATATGGCTACACCTTC
TRBJ2-7 . TRBV28 . CASIRNRARGEQYF TGTGCCAGCATCCGGAACAGGGCGCGGGGCGAGCAGTACTTC
TRBJ2-1 . TRBV18 . CASSPISYNEQFF TGTGCCAGCTCACCGATTTCCTACAATGAGCAGTTCTTC
TRBJ2-5 . TRBV9 . CASSTRTAGTQYF TGTGCCAGCAGCACCCGAACTGCTGGGACCCAGTACTTC
TRBJ1-2 . TRBV9 . CASSAGLLDYGYTF TGTGCCAGCAGCGCGGGACTTCTAGACTATGGCTACACCTTC
TRBJ1-1 . TRBV7-2 few CASSQPTFLREAFF TGTGCCAGCAGTCAACCCACTTTCCTGAGGGAAGCTTTCTTT
TRBJ2-1 . TRBV2 . CASSFGTEYNEQFF TGTGCCAGCAGCTTCGGGACGGAATACAATGAGCAGTTCTTC
TRBJ1-5 . TRBV11-2 few CASSLGSNQPQHF TGTGCCAGCAGCTTAGGTAGCAATCAGCCCCAGCATTTT
TRBJ1-1 TRBD1 TRBV5-1 . CASSLGAGGPQANTEAFF TGCGCCAGCAGCTTGGGGGCAGGGGGGCCCCAAGCGAACACTGAAGCTTTCTTT
TRBJ2-3 TRBD2 TRBV6-1 . CASSTSGVRTDTQYF TGTGCCAGCAGTACTAGCGGGGTTCGCACAGATACGCAGTATTTT
TRBJ2-3 . TRBV4-3 . CASSPGTGSNTQYF TGCGCCAGCAGCCCAGGAACAGGGTCAAATACGCAGTATTTT
TRBJ1-1 . TRBV18 . CASSPSEGSNTEAFF TGTGCCAGCTCACCTTCCGAAGGGTCGAACACTGAAGCTTTCTTT